Below, 20 T cell receptor beta chains from the same sample are listed, as sequenced in a study of T-cell memory formation after mild COVID-19. MiXCR, applied by TCRdb to the 5' RACE reads, yields one record per CDR3 protein. Of about 110,000 distinct CDR3 sequences listed, around 15% are singletons. The sample was PBMCs or a T cell subset sorted from them (not recorded which). These receptor sequences come from an adult woman who had mild COVID-19 (a few samples of this study predate the infection). Cell type and time point are not known.

J is TRBJ1-1 and V is TRBV7-6; tentative D call: TRBD1 (5 bases). The V gene lost 0 bases and the J gene lost 5 bases, with 13 bases spanning the gap. This CDR3 contains 15 residues. In germline, CDR1 is SGHVS, CDR2 FNYEAQ. CDR3 DNA: TGTGCCAGCAGCTTAGCAGGAGGGGTAGGAACTGAAGCTTTCTTT. Protein sequence: CASSLAGGVGTEAFF.

This clonotype was picked up a small number of times. This chain uses TRBV10-3 with TRBJ2-5, with TRBD1 matching 7 bases. From germline, CDR1 is ENHRY and CDR2 SYGVKD. The trim removed 0 bases at V and 1 base at J, leaving 5 bases unmatched. The CDR3 is 16 residues long. CDR3 DNA: TGTGCCATCAGTGAGTCGGGGACAGAAGTCCAAGAGACCCAGTACTTC. It encodes CAISESGTEVQETQYF.

This clonotype was counted only a few times. The chain links TRBV7-9 to TRBJ2-3, with D perhaps matching TRBD1 (6 bases). The CDR3 extends over 14 amino acids. V was pared by 6 bases and J by 11 bases, with 21 bases between. Germline lookup yields CDR1 SEHNR and CDR2 FQNEAQ (reference sequence). The CDR3 reads CASSPTHTGNGQYF. The CDR3 DNA follows: TGTGCCAGCAGTCCCACACACACAGGGAACGGGCAGTATTTT.

The CDR3 spells CASTRLAGTDTQYF. The CDR3 DNA sequence: TGTGCCAGTACCAGACTAGCGGGAACCGATACGCAGTATTTT. The rearrangement links TRBV27 to TRBJ2-3; the match to TRBD2 covers 11 bases. The V gene end was trimmed by 9 bases and the J gene end by 6 bases; junction bases not matched to a gene: 8. The CDR3 is 14 residues long. Germline CDR1 MNHEY, CDR2 SMNVEV (reference sequence).

The sample holds a few counts of this clonotype. The chain employs TRBV20-1 and TRBJ1-1, with a weak D call TRBD1 (5 bases). Trimming took 5 bases from V and 6 from J, leaving 13 bases between them. The CDR3 is 12 residues long. Germline loops: CDR1 DFQATT, CDR2 SNEGSKA (reference sequence). This chain's CDR3 is CSARGLAAEAFF. In nucleotides, the CDR3 is TGCAGTGCTCGGGGGTTGGCGGCTGAAGCTTTCTTT.

The chain uses TRBV29-1 and TRBJ1-1; D is unresolved. This CDR3 spans 12 amino acids. CDR1 and CDR2 (germline): SQVTM, ANQGSEA. V shed 2 bases and J shed 4 bases, with 8 bases lying between them. CDR3 sequence (DNA): TGCAGCGTTGAAATGGACGGCACTGAAGCTTTCTTT. It is translated as CSVEMDGTEAFF.

This clonotype has a count of ten or more. J is TRBJ2-1 and V is TRBV7-9, with 9 bases aligning to TRBD2. The CDR3 spans 16 residues. Germline CDR1 reads SEHNR; CDR2 reads FQNEAQ (reference sequence). After removal of 7 bases from V and 0 bases from J, the junction contained 7 bases not matched to a gene. The CDR3 spells CASNAYSGSSYNEQFF. The CDR3 bases are TGTGCCAGCAACGCGTATAGCGGGAGCTCCTACAATGAGCAGTTCTTC. The complete variable domain, with remaining parts taken from reference TRBV7-9 and TRBJ2-1, reads DTGVSQNPRHKITKRGQNVTFRCDPISEHNRLYWYRQTLGQGPEFLTYFQNEAQLEKSRLLSDRFSAERPKGSFSTLEIQRTEQGDSAMYLCASNAYSGSSYNEQFFGPGTRLTVL.

The chain has TRBV20-1 and TRBJ2-7; 8 positions match TRBD2. The CDR3 consists of 14 residues. Germline values: CDR1 DFQATT, CDR2 SNEGSKA (reference sequence). Losses at the gene ends were 3 bases for V and 2 bases for J; bases not matched to a gene: 6. The CDR3 region has the DNA TGCAGTGCTAGGGACTCCGGGAGGGCCTACGAGCAGTACTTC. Translation gives CSARDSGRAYEQYF.

The rearrangement uses TRBV29-1 and TRBJ2-2, with 7 bases matching TRBD1. V dropped 0 bases and J dropped 3; count of bases not matched to a gene: 7. The CDR3 is 16 residues long. Per germline, CDR1 SQVTM and CDR2 ANQGSEA. CDR3 region: CSVEDPRDSHTGELFF. CDR3 DNA: TGCAGCGTTGAAGATCCCCGGGACAGCCACACCGGGGAGCTGTTTTTT.

This chain joins TRBV29-1 and TRBJ2-3; 10 bases line up with TRBD2. The trim removed 3 bases at V and 2 bases at J, leaving 8 bases unmatched. The CDR3 is made up of 16 amino acids. Germline CDR1 is SQVTM and CDR2 is ANQGSEA. CDR3 sequence reads: CSVDSSSGGYTDTQYF. The CDR3 DNA reads as TGCAGCGTTGACTCCTCTAGCGGGGGTTACACAGATACGCAGTATTTT.

The V and J genes are TRBV7-3 and TRBJ2-1, with TRBD1 as a possible D gene (6 bases). The V end lost 6 bases, the J end lost 7 bases, and 10 bases lay between the germline ends. CDR1 SGHTA and CDR2 FQGTGA come from the germline V gene. The CDR3 is 12 residues long. The CDR3 here is CASSLQGNEQFF. The DNA for the CDR3 is TGTGCCAGCAGTTTACAGGGAAATGAGCAGTTCTTC.

This clonotype has a count of ten or more. In DNA, the CDR3 is TGTGCCAGCAGTTTTGGGACAGATACGCAGTATTTT. Protein: CASSFGTDTQYF. The rearrangement joins TRBV12-3 or TRBV12-4 to TRBJ2-3; D is uncertain. The CDR3 covers 12 residues. With 3 bases removed from V and 3 bases from J, the gap between germline ends came to 4 bases.

The CDR3 sequence: CASSPGRSNQPQHF. The CDR3 nucleotides are TGCGCCAGCAGCCCGGGCCGTAGCAATCAGCCCCAGCATTTT. V is TRBV4-1 and J is TRBJ1-5, with D uncertain. Germline V CDR1 and CDR2: MGHRA, YSYEKL. The V and J ends lost 4 bases and 0 bases respectively, with 7 bases between them. CDR3 size: 14 residues.

The J gene is TRBJ1-2, the V gene TRBV12-3 or TRBV12-4; 8 positions match TRBD1. There are 14 residues in the CDR3. The ends lost 2 bases at V and 4 bases at J; junction bases unmatched: 3. CDR3 in amino acids: CASSLIGTGYGYTF. CDR3 coding DNA: TGTGCCAGCAGTTTAATCGGGACAGGCTATGGCTACACCTTC.

The V gene is TRBV3-1, the J gene TRBJ2-5, with D unresolved. Germline V gene lookup returns CDR1 LGHDT and CDR2 YNNKEL (reference sequence). The CDR3 consists of 15 residues. Trimming pared 0 bases from V and 4 bases from J, leaving 12 bases between. DNA for the CDR3: TGTGCCAGCAGCCAAGATATTGGTGTCTTAGAGACCCAGTACTTC. It encodes CASSQDIGVLETQYF.

As DNA, the CDR3 is TGTGCCAGCAGCCCCATGGTCGAGAACACTGAAGCTTTCTTT. Amino acids: CASSPMVENTEAFF. V usage is TRBV4-2 and J usage is TRBJ1-1; D not certain. Trimming left V 4 bases short and J 1 base short, with 10 bases between. This CDR3 has 14 amino acids. Germline lookup yields CDR1 LGHNA and CDR2 YNFKEQ.

This chain's CDR3 is CASSQNVDLTGEGMNTEAFF. The CDR3 bases are TGCGCCAGCAGCCAGAACGTTGACCTGACAGGGGAGGGTATGAACACTGAAGCTTTCTTT. The V call is TRBV4-3, the J call TRBJ1-1; 8 bases align to TRBD1. The ends lost 3 bases at V and 0 bases at J; junction bases unmatched: 18. CDR1 is LGHNA, CDR2 YSLEER, per germline. The CDR3 is 20 residues long.

This clonotype was recorded a few times. The J gene is TRBJ2-1, the V gene TRBV30; 11 bases line up with TRBD2. This CDR3 is built from 14 residues. After removal of 2 bases from V and 6 bases from J, the junction contained 3 bases not matched to a gene. Germline V gene lookup returns CDR1 GTSNPN and CDR2 SVGIG (reference sequence). CDR3 in DNA: TGTGCCTGGAGTATAGCGGGAGGGGTCAATGAGCAGTTCTTC. Protein: CAWSIAGGVNEQFF.

This clonotype was recorded many times. The genes are TRBV20-1 and TRBJ2-1; TRBD2 matches at 9 bases. The V segment lost 1 base and the J segment 4 bases; nucleotides outside the gene matches: 8. The CDR3 is 16 amino acids. Germline V gene lookup returns CDR1 DFQATT and CDR2 SNEGSKA (reference sequence). The chain's CDR3 is CSARAPGTSIYNEQFF. The CDR3 DNA is TGCAGTGCTAGAGCTCCGGGGACTAGCATATACAATGAGCAGTTCTTC.

V gene TRBV20-1 combines with J gene TRBJ2-1; D is perhaps TRBD2 (6 bases). The V and J ends lost 3 bases and 2 bases respectively, with 11 bases between them. Germline V lookup: CDR1 DFQATT, CDR2 SNEGSKA (reference sequence). The CDR3 sequence is 14 residues long. This chain's CDR3 is CSASDGGAYNEQFF. Here the CDR3 DNA reads TGCAGTGCTAGCGATGGAGGGGCCTACAATGAGCAGTTCTTC.